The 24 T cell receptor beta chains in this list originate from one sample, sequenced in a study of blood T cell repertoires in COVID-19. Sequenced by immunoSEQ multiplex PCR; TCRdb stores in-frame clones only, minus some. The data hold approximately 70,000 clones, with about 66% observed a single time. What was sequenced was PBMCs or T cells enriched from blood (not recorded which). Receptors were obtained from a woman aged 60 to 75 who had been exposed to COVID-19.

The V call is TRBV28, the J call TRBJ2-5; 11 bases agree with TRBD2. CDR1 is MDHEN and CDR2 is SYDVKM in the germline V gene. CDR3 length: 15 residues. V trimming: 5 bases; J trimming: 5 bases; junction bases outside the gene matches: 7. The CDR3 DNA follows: TGTGCCAGCAGTCCTAGCGGGGGGTTTCAGGAGACCCAGTACTTC. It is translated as CASSPSGGFQETQYF.

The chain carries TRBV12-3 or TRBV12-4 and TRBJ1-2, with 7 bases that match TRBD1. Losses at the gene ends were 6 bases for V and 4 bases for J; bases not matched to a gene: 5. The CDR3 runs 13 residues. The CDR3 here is CASSLQGSYGYTF. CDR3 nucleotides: TGTGCCAGCAGCCTACAGGGGAGCTATGGCTACACCTTC.

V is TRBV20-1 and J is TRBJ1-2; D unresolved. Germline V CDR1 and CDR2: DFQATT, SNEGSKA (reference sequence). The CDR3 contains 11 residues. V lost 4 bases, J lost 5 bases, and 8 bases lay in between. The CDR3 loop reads CSANSEYGYTF. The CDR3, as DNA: TGCAGTGCTAATTCGGAGTATGGCTACACCTTC.

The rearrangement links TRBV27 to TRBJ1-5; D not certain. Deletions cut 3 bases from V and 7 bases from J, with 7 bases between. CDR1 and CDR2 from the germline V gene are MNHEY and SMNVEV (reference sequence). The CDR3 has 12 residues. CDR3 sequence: CASSFRGQPQHF. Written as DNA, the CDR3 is TGTGCCAGCAGTTTTCGAGGGCAGCCCCAGCATTTT.

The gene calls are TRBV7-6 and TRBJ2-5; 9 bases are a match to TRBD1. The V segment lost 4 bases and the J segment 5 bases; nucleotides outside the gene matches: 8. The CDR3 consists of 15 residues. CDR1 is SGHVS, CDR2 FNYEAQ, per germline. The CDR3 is CASSSSGTGRETQYF. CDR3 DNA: TGTGCCAGCAGCTCAAGTGGGACAGGGAGGGAGACCCAGTACTTC.

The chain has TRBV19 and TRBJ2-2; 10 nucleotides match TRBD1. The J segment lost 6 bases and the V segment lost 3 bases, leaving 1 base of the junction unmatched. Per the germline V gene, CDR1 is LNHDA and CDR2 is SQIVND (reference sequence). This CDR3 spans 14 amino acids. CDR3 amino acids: CASSMGQGSGELFF. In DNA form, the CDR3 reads TGTGCCAGTAGTATGGGACAGGGGTCCGGGGAGCTGTTTTTT.

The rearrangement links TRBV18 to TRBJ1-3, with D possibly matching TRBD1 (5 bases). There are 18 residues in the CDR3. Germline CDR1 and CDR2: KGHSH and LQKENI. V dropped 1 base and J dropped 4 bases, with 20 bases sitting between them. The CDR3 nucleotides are TGTGCCAGCTCACCACGGCCGAGGGCCGGGACTGAAGGAAACACCATATATTTT. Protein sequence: CASSPRPRAGTEGNTIYF.

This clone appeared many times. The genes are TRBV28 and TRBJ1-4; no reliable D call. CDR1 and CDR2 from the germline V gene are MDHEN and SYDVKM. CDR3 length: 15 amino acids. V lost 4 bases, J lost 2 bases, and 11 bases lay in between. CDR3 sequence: CASSYEGATNEKLFF. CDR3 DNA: TGTGCCAGCAGTTATGAGGGTGCGACTAATGAAAAACTGTTTTTT.

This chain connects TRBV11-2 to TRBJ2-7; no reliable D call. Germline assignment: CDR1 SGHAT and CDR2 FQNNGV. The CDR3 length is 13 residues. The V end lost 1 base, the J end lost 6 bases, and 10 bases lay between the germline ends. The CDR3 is CASSLAPLGEQYF. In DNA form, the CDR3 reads TGTGCCAGCAGCTTAGCCCCCCTAGGCGAGCAGTACTTC.

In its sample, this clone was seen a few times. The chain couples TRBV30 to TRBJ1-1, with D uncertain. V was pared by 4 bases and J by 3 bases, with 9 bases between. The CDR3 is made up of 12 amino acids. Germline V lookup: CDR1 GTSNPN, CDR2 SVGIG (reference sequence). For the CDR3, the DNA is TGTGCCTGGAAGTCGAGTTACACTGAAGCTTTCTTT. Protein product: CAWKSSYTEAFF.

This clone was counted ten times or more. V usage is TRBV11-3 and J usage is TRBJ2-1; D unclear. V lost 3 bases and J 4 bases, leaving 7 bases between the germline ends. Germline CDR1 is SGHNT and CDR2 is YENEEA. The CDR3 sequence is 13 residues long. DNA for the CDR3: TGTGCCAGCAGCTTCGAGGCTTACAATGAGCAGTTCTTC. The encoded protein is CASSFEAYNEQFF.

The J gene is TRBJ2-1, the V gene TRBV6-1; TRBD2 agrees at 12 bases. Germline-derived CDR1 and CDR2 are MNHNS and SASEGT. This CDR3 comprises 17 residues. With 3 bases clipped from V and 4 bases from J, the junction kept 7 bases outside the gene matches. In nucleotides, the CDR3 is TGTGCCAGCAGTGACCGGACTAGCGGGGTCTCTTACAATGAGCAGTTCTTC. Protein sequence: CASSDRTSGVSYNEQFF.

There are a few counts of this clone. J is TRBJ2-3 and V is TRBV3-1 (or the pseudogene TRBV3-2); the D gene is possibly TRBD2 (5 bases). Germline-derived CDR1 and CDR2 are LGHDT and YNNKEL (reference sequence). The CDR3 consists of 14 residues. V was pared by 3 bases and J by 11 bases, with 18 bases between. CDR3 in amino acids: CASSQSREGLGQYF. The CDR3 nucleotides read TGTGCCAGCAGCCAGAGCCGGGAAGGGCTGGGGCAGTATTTT.

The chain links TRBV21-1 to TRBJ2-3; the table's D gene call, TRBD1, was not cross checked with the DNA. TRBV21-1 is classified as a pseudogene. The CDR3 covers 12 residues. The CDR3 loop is CASSPGVNTQYF. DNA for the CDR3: TGTGCCAGCAGTCCAGGGGTTAATACGCAGTATTTT.

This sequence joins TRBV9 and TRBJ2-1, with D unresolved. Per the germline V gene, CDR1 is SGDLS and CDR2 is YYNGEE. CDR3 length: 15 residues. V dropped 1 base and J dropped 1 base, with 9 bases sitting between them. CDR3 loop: CASSVYYKSYNEQFF. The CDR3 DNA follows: TGTGCCAGCAGCGTATATTACAAGTCCTACAATGAGCAGTTCTTC. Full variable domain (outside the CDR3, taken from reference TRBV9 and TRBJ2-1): DSGVTQTPKHLITATGQRVTLRCSPRSGDLSVYWYQQSLDQGLQFLIQYYNGEERAKGNILERFSAQQFPDLHSELNLSSLELGDSALYFCASSVYYKSYNEQFFGPGTRLTVL.

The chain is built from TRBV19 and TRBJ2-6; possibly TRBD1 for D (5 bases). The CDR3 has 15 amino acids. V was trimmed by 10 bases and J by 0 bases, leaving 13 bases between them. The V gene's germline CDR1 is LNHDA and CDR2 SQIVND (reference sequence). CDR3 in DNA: TGTGCCACCACGAAAGACAGCTCTGGGGCCAACGTCCTGACTTTC. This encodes CATTKDSSGANVLTF. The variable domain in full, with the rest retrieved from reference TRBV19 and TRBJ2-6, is DGGITQSPKYLFRKEGQNVTLSCEQNLNHDAMYWYRQDPGQGLRLIYYSQIVNDFQKGDIAEGYSVSREKKESFPLTVTSAQKNPTAFYLCATTKDSSGANVLTFGAGSRLTVL.

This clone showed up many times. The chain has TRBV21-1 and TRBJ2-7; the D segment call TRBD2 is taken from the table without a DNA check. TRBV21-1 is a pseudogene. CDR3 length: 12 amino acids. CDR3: CASSTKPSQRYF. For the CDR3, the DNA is TGTGCCAGCAGCACGAAACCCAGTCAGCGGTACTTC.

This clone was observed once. Here the CDR3 reads CASSSGQGKNQPQHF. For the CDR3, the DNA is TGTGCCAGCAGTTCCGGACAGGGTAAGAATCAGCCCCAGCATTTT. This chain connects TRBV7-2 to TRBJ1-5, with TRBD1 matching 8 bases. Germline lookup yields CDR1 SGHTA and CDR2 FQGNSA. The length of the CDR3 is 15 residues. Trimming took 6 bases from V and 4 from J; bases not matched to a gene: 8.

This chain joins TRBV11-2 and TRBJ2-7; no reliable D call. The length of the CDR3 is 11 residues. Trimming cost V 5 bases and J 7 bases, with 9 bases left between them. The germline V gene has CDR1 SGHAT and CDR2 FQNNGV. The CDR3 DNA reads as TGTGCCAGCAGCCTAAAGGAGGAGCAGTACTTC. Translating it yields CASSLKEEQYF.

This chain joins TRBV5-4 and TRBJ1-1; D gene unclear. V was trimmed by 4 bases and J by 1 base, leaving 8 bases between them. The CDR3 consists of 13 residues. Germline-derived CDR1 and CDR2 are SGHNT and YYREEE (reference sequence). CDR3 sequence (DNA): TGTGCCAGCAGCGATGACACGAACACTGAAGCTTTCTTT. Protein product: CASSDDTNTEAFF.

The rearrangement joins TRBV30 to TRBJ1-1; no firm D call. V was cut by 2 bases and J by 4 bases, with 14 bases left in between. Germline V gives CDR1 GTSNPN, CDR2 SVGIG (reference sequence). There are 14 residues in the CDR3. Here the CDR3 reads CAWSIDFVGTEAFF. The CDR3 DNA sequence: TGTGCCTGGAGTATAGACTTCGTGGGCACTGAAGCTTTCTTT. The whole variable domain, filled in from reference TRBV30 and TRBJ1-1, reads SQTIHQWPATLVQPVGSPLSLECTVEGTSNPNLYWYRQAAGRGLQLLFYSVGIGQISSEVPQNLSASRPQDRQFILSSKKLLLSDSGFYLCAWSIDFVGTEAFFGQGTRLTVV.

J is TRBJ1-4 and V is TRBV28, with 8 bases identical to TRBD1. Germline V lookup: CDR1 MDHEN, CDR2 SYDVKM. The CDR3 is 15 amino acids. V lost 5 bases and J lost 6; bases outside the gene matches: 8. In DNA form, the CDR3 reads TGTGCCAGCAGTCCTACAGGGGGTCTCGATGAAAAACTGTTTTTT. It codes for CASSPTGGLDEKLFF.

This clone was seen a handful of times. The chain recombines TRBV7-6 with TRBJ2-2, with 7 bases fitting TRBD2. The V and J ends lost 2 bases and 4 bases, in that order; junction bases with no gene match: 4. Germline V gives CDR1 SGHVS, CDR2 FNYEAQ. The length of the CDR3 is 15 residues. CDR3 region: CASSLYGEGTGELFF. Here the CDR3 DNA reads TGTGCCAGCAGCTTATACGGGGAGGGCACCGGGGAGCTGTTTTTT.

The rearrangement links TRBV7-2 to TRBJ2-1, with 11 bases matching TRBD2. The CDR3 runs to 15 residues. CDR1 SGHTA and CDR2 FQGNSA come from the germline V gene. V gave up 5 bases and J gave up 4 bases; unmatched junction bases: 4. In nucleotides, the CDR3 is TGTGCCAGCAGCAATAGCGGGGGGGAATACAATGAGCAGTTCTTC. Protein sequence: CASSNSGGEYNEQFF. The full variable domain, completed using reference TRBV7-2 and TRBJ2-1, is GAGVSQSPSNKVTEKGKDVELRCDPISGHTALYWYRQSLGQGLEFLIYFQGNSAPDKSGLPSDRFSAERTGGSVSTLTIQRTQQEDSAVYLCASSNSGGEYNEQFFGPGTRLTVL.